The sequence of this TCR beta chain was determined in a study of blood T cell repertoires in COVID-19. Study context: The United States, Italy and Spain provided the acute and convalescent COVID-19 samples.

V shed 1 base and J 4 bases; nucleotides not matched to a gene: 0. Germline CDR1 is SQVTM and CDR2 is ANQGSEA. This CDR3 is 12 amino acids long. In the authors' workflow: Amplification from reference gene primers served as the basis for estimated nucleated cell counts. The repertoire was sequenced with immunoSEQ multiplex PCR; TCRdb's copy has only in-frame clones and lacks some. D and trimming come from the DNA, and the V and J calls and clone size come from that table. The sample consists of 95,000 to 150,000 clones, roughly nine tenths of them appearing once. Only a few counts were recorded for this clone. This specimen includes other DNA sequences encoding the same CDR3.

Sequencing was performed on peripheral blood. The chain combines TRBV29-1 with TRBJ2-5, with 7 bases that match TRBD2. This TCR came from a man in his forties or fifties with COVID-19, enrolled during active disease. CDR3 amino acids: CSVEGGGETQYF. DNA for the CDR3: TGCAGCGTTGAAGGGGGGGGAGAGACCCAGTACTTC.